The entry below describes one T cell receptor (beta chain). In the authors' workflow: How many nucleated cells were present was estimated from reference gene primer amplification. Clones were sequenced by immunoSEQ multiplex PCR, and TCRdb holds only the in-frame ones, with some missing. Clone size and V and J calls were adopted from that table, with D and trimming inferred from the DNA. This table holds roughly 120,000 clones, roughly 90% found once. The entry originates in a study of blood T cell repertoires in COVID-19. Turning to the study itself: PBMCs, B-cell-depleted T cells, or T cells were the source of the cDNA or gDNA that made up the material.

CDR3 size: 20 residues. V is TRBV21-1 and J is TRBJ2-2; whether TRBD2, the table's D call, matches the DNA was not checked. TRBV21-1 is a recognized pseudogene. This TCR was recovered from a man in his fifties or sixties with active COVID-19. The material sequenced was peripheral blood. This CDR3 is CASSKMRLAGASANTGELFF. The CDR3 coding sequence is TGTGCCAGCAGCAAAATGCGGCTAGCGGGGGCCTCCGCGAACACCGGGGAGCTGTTTTTT.